The 5 T cell receptor beta chains below were found in one sample sequenced in a study of cytomegalovirus exposure and HLA in healthy donors. Using immunoSEQ multiplex PCR, the repertoire was profiled, and TCRdb retains in-frame clones only, with some absent. This table has tens of thousands of clones, roughly 96% appearing once. Sequences were obtained from PBMCs. All receptors derive from a man between 18 and 29 years old in good health and CMV-seronegative.

This chain connects TRBV9 to TRBJ1-5, with D possibly being TRBD1 (6 bases). The CDR3 consists of 14 residues. Germline V gives CDR1 SGDLS, CDR2 YYNGEE. Trimming removed 4 bases from V and 8 bases from J, with 16 bases in between. CDR3 in DNA: TGTGCCAGCAGCCTATGGGAGGGGGGAGAGCCCCAGCATTTT. Translation gives CASSLWEGGEPQHF.

The DNA of the CDR3 is TGTGCCAGCGGACAGATACAGGGGGCGGGTGAGCAGTTCTTC. Its protein is CASGQIQGAGEQFF. The chain couples TRBV28 to TRBJ2-1; 9 bases match TRBD1. The length of the CDR3 is 14 residues. Germline values: CDR1 MDHEN, CDR2 SYDVKM. The V and J ends lost 8 bases and 9 bases, in that order; junction bases with no gene match: 11.

The V call is TRBV14, the J call TRBJ2-1, with a weak D call TRBD2 (5 bases). From germline, CDR1 is SGHDN and CDR2 FVKESK. V was pared by 2 bases and J by 2 bases, with 13 bases between. The CDR3 runs 16 residues. In DNA, the CDR3 is TGTGCCAGCAGCCAACCGGACTTTCAAACCTACAATGAGCAGTTCTTC. Its translation is CASSQPDFQTYNEQFF.

The J gene is TRBJ2-1, the V gene TRBV19; 14 bases fit TRBD2. The CDR3 loop spans 15 amino acids. The trim removed 5 bases at V and 5 bases at J, leaving 2 bases unmatched. CDR1 LNHDA and CDR2 SQIVND come from the germline V gene (reference sequence). CDR3 DNA: TGTGCCAGTAGTTTGGGACTAGCGGGGGACAATGAGCAGTTCTTC. Translation: CASSLGLAGDNEQFF.

V and J are TRBV27 and TRBJ2-7; no firm D call. The V gene's germline CDR1 is MNHEY and CDR2 SMNVEV (reference sequence). The CDR3 consists of 14 residues. V gave up 8 bases and J gave up 2 bases, with 16 bases separating them. CDR3 bases: TGTGCCAGCTCCGAGAGGTTCTCTCCCTACGAGCAGTACTTC. Its translation is CASSERFSPYEQYF.